This is a list of T cell receptor beta chains from one sample in a study of cytomegalovirus exposure and HLA in healthy donors. Libraries were prepared by immunoSEQ multiplex PCR; TCRdb keeps only in-frame clonotypes and omits some of them. The sample carries roughly 120,000 clones, about 70% recorded once. Sequencing used PBMCs. The receptors here all came from a woman aged 55-75 years in good health and CMV-seropositive. The CDR3 runs from the conserved cysteine through the conserved F or W. D genes are given only for firm matches. Expanded clones are given a class, and other clones once, few, many or no size at all.

>.|TRBJ2-7|TRBV7-2|.
CASSLYFYEQYF
TGTGCCAGCAGCTTATACTTCTACGAGCAGTACTTC
>.|TRBJ2-7|TRBV9|.
CASSVEQWPYEQYF
TGTGCCAGCAGCGTAGAACAGTGGCCCTACGAGCAGTACTTC
>.|TRBJ2-3|TRBV30|TRBD1
CAWAPGQVTDTQYF
TGTGCCTGGGCTCCGGGACAGGTCACAGATACGCAGTATTTT
>.|TRBJ2-2|TRBV9|TRBD1
CASSVTTGTVTGELFF
TGTGCCAGCAGCGTAACGACCGGGACAGTCACCGGGGAGCTGTTTTTT
>.|TRBJ2-1|TRBV5-1|TRBD2
CATRLAGETYNEQFF
TGCGCCACCCGACTAGCGGGAGAAACCTACAATGAGCAGTTCTTC
>.|TRBJ2-7|TRBV4-2|.
CASSQDWATTYEQYF
TGTGCCAGCAGCCAAGACTGGGCGACAACCTACGAGCAGTACTTC
>.|TRBJ2-5|TRBV6-5|.
CASSPPTGQRETQYF
TGTGCCAGCAGTCCACCGACAGGACAAAGGGAGACCCAGTACTTC
>once|TRBJ2-7|TRBV5-1|TRBD1
CASSLQQGGEQYF
TGCGCCAGCAGCTTACAACAGGGGGGTGAGCAGTACTTC
>.|TRBJ1-2|TRBV7-8|.
CASSLAGRASFYGYTF
TGTGCCAGCAGCCTAGCGGGCAGGGCATCGTTCTATGGCTACACCTTC
>.|TRBJ1-1|TRBV5-1|TRBD1
CASSAGQGLNTEAFF
TGCGCCAGCAGCGCAGGACAGGGGCTTAACACTGAAGCTTTCTTT
>.|TRBJ1-2|TRBV4-1|TRBD1
CASSQDEQGASGYTF
TGCGCCAGCAGCCAAGATGAGCAGGGGGCAAGTGGCTACACCTTC
>.|TRBJ2-7|TRBV9|TRBD1
CASSPRTGVNEQYF
TGTGCCAGCAGCCCTCGGACAGGCGTCAACGAGCAGTACTTC
>few|TRBJ1-4|TRBV5-1|.
CASSFLGGSYEKLFF
TGCGCCAGCAGCTTCCTTGGCGGGAGCTATGAAAAACTGTTTTTT
>.|TRBJ1-1|TRBV7-3|.
CASSLTTDTEAFF
TGTGCCAGCAGCCTGACAACGGACACTGAAGCTTTCTTT
>.|TRBJ2-2|TRBV5-1|TRBD2
CASRPTSGGSTGELFF
TGCGCCAGCAGGCCGACTAGCGGGGGATCCACCGGGGAGCTGTTTTTT
>.|TRBJ2-6|TRBV15|.
CATSRVDSGANVLTF
TGTGCCACCAGCAGAGTAGACTCTGGGGCCAACGTCCTGACTTTC
>.|TRBJ2-2|TRBV27|.
CASSPLEDPLVTGELFF
TGTGCCAGCAGTCCCCTGGAGGACCCGCTAGTCACCGGGGAGCTGTTTTTT
>.|TRBJ1-2|TRBV29-1|TRBD1
CSVGQGANYGYTF
TGCAGCGTGGGACAGGGGGCTAACTATGGCTACACCTTC
>.|TRBJ2-1|TRBV14|TRBD1
CASSPRTGIYNEQFF
TGTGCCAGCAGCCCCCGGACAGGGATTTACAATGAGCAGTTCTTC
>few|TRBJ2-1|TRBV19|.
CASSTPLGGSYNEQFF
TGTGCCAGTAGTACCCCGTTGGGGGGCTCCTACAATGAGCAGTTCTTC
>.|TRBJ2-2|TRBV5-4|.
CASSFPGLYTGELFF
TGTGCCAGCAGCTTCCCCGGACTTTACACCGGGGAGCTGTTTTTT
>.|TRBJ1-3|TRBV5-4|.
CASSLFGGGNTIYF
TGTGCCAGCAGCTTGTTTGGGGGGGGAAACACCATATATTTT
>.|TRBJ2-7|TRBV25-1|TRBD2
CASKRGLNSHEQYF
TGTGCCAGCAAAAGGGGACTAAACAGCCACGAGCAGTACTTC
>.|TRBJ2-2|TRBV4-2|TRBD2
CASSQASGRGTGELFF
TGTGCCAGCAGCCAAGCTAGCGGGAGGGGCACCGGGGAGCTGTTTTTT
>.|TRBJ1-2|TRBV9|.
CASSSRVAGNGGYTF
TGTGCCAGCAGCTCTAGGGTGGCAGGGAATGGTGGCTACACCTTC
>.|TRBJ1-1|TRBV7-2|.
CASSLGLGGNTEAFF
TGTGCCAGCAGCTTAGGGTTGGGAGGGAACACTGAAGCTTTCTTT
>.|TRBJ2-7|TRBV7-8|TRBD2
CASRGGSGSWYEQYF
TGTGCCAGCAGGGGGGGTAGCGGGAGCTGGTACGAGCAGTACTTC